This T cell receptor beta chain is drawn from a study of neurological immune-mediated disorders (dated by TCRdb to about 2019). Notes on the research overall: Peripheral blood TCR-beta repertoires from HTLV-I-associated myelopathy (HAM/TSP) patients, multiple sclerosis patients and healthy controls were compared by UMI-based sequencing. The cohort was made up of approximately 69 subjects, consisting of roughly 14 HAM/TSP patients, around 35 multiple sclerosis patients and about 20 healthy controls. The 106 TCR-beta libraries covered PBMC samples along with longitudinal samples, technical triplicates, and paired sorted CD4+ and CD8+ T-cell subsets. General findings and caveats noted by the study authors: No identical CDR3 amino acid sequences were found to be shared among expanded clones across subjects, suggesting that TCR-beta repertoires were private in all groups. TCR clonal expansion was highest in HAM/TSP patients and lowest in MS patients, with MS patients falling below even healthy controls.

cDNA was synthesized by template-switch 5'RACE using a primer carrying a 10-nucleotide random unique molecular identifier by which each TCR transcript was tagged. Over 190 million TCR-beta sequences, covering 15-18 subjects, were produced in each sequencing run. The RNeasy kit was used to extract total RNA. TCR-beta VDJ regions were amplified with primers for the TCR constant region and the 5'RACE anchor, using the KAPA Real-time Library Amplification kit. Sample indexes and Illumina adaptors were added in a first PCR, after which library yield was increased in a second PCR. After Ampure bead purification, the roughly 650 bp TCR product was size-selected on a 2% E-gel SizeSelection system. Library quality was checked on a Bioanalyzer, concentration was measured with Qubit, and libraries were quantified with the Kapa Library Quantification kit before pooling. Paired-end 2 x 150 bp sequencing of the libraries was performed on an Illumina HiSeq 2500. To increase sequence diversity, about 23-30% phiX was spiked into each library pool. For the original study's pipeline: Quality-filtered reads were processed with the UMI-based MiGEC pipeline, which removed over 75% of raw TCR sequences during error correction. IMGT germline references were used for aligning VDJ genes, and each clonotype was defined as a unique CDR3 amino acid sequence together with its V-J genes. Clonal expansion, Shannon diversity and CDR3 relatedness were evaluated with VDJtools (CalcPairwiseDistances, ClusterSamples), while phylogenetic trees were built in CLCbio workbench. A clone was classed as expanded if it had 8 or more unique UMIs, a cutoff based on coefficient-of-variation modelling across technical triplicates. TCRdb's own reprocessing of the public reads used fastp at Q25 and MiXCR and kept productive beta chains. CDR3 protein duplicates are merged, each entry listing the most common genes and DNA. In this record, the V and J calls reflect TCRdb's handling and not the investigators' own analysis. This sample lists approximately 48,000 distinct CDR3 sequences; 10% were detected once. In total, the top ten clones hold over 4% of the sample.

The germline V gene provides CDR1 SGHTA and CDR2 FQGNSA. Including the terminal cysteine and phenylalanine, the CDR3 comprises 17 residues. The CDR3 DNA has 51 bases and is translated from base 1. Relative to germline, V is missing 1 base and J is missing 0 bases, with 7 bases of the junction outside any gene match. This clonotype was counted many times. Its antigen is unknown. Nothing much larger sits one base from this clone, and base qualities are not available. For unsorted PBMC libraries, 2 million PBMCs were used after storage in RNAlater at -80 degrees C until RNA extraction. Peripheral blood was subjected to Ficoll-Hypaque density gradient centrifugation to isolate PBMCs, which were then cryopreserved in liquid nitrogen.

The sequence was collected from a man in his 70s with HTLV-1-associated myelopathy (HAM/TSP). Source material: PBMCs. The receptor chain draws on TRBV7-2 and TRBJ2-7, and 9 junction bases match TRBD2. The CDR3 has the sequence CASSLGRIAGVSYEQYF. The DNA reads TGTGCCAGCAGCTTAGGACGGATAGCGGGAGTCTCCTACGAGCAGTACTTC.